Sequencing of this T cell receptor beta chain was carried out in a study of blood T cells in healthy people across ages. V was shortened by 6 bases and J by 4 bases, with 12 bases between the two germline ends. This CDR3 has 12 amino acids. Germline-derived CDR1 and CDR2 are DFQATT and SNEGSKA (reference sequence). A J-beta primer mix and a sample-barcoded 5' primer were used in a second PCR of roughly 6 to 11 cycles. TCRdb recomputed calls from the 5' RACE reads with MiXCR, one row per CDR3 protein. The sample contains approximately 800,000 distinct CDR3 sequences, 60% to 80% of which appear only once.

This sequence originates from a man aged 30 to 45 in good health. Sequencing used blood. V is TRBV20-1 and J is TRBJ1-1; D might be TRBD1 (5 bases). The CDR3 region has the DNA TGCAGTGCCCCAGGGATGGGCACTGAAGCTTTCTTT. Its protein product is CSAPGMGTEAFF.